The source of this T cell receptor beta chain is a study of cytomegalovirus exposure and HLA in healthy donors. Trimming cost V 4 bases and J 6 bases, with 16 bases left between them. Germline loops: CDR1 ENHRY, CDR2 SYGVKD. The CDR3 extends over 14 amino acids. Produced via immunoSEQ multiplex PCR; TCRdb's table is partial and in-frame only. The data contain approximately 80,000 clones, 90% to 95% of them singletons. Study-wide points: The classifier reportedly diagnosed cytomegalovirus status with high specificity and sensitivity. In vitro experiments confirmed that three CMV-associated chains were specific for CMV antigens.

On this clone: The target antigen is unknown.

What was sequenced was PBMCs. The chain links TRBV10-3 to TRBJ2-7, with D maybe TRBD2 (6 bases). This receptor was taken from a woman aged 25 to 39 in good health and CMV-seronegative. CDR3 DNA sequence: TGTGCCATCAGTGGGGGAGAGGTCGGGGGCGAGCAGTACTTC. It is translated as CAISGGEVGGEQYF.